This paragraph reports one TCR beta chain. Profiling relied on immunoSEQ multiplex PCR, and the TCRdb table lists in-frame clones only, not all of them. Of some 200,000 clones listed, roughly 88% are singletons. J gave up 1 base and V 8 bases, and 5 bases lay outside the gene matches. In germline, CDR1 is SNHLY, CDR2 FYNNEI. This CDR3 is built from 15 residues. This sample stems from a study of blood T cell repertoires in COVID-19. Turning to the study itself: PBMCs, B-cell-depleted T cells, or T cells were the source of the cDNA or gDNA that made up the material.

The receptor comes from a man aged 50 or older with active or convalescent COVID-19. The specimen sequenced was peripheral blood. The genes are TRBV2 and TRBJ2-4, with 10 bases identical to TRBD2. The CDR3 here is CASAPGLAAKNIQYF. In DNA, the CDR3 is TGTGCCAGCGCCCCGGGACTAGCGGCCAAAAACATTCAGTACTTC.